This TCR beta chain was sequenced in a study of technical replicates of blood from a handful of donors. Libraries were prepared by immunoSEQ multiplex PCR; TCRdb keeps only in-frame clonotypes and omits some of them. The data hold about 78,000 clones, with 95% observed a single time. Material: T cells isolated from PBMCs. The receptor's source is a human donor in good health.

The CDR3: CAISENSSEQYF. The DNA for the CDR3 is TGTGCCATCAGTGAGAACAGCAGCGAGCAGTACTTC. The V gene is TRBV10-3, the J gene TRBJ2-7; the D is unclear. CDR3 length equals 12 residues. Germline values: CDR1 ENHRY, CDR2 SYGVKD. V dropped 2 bases and J dropped 6 bases, with 8 bases sitting between them.